Following are 14 T cell receptor beta chains from one sample sequenced in a study of T cells after yellow fever vaccination. TCRdb reanalysed the 5' RACE reads using MiXCR and keeps one entry per CDR3 protein. The top ten hold roughly 3% of the sample, which has some 300,000 distinct CDR3 sequences, about 10% seen once. The source was CD4+ T cells sorted from PBMCs, collected 45 days after the yellow fever booster vaccination. These receptors came from a young man who received the YFV17D yellow fever vaccine.

This clonotype has a handful of counts. The chain couples TRBV7-2 to TRBJ1-1; D is ambiguous. CDR1 is SGHTA, CDR2 FQGNSA, per germline. The CDR3 has 12 amino acids. V was pared by 2 bases and J by 3 bases, with 4 bases between. Written as DNA, the CDR3 is TGTGCCAGCAGCTTATCGTACACTGAAGCTTTCTTT. It translates to CASSLSYTEAFF. The full variable domain, with the rest looked up from reference TRBV7-2 and TRBJ1-1, is GAGVSQSPSNKVTEKGKDVELRCDPISGHTALYWYRQSLGQGLEFLIYFQGNSAPDKSGLPSDRFSAERTGGSVSTLTIQRTQQEDSAVYLCASSLSYTEAFFGQGTRLTVV.

This clonotype turned up a few times. The V call is TRBV5-6, the J call TRBJ2-6, with D maybe TRBD1 (5 bases). The germline CDR1 and CDR2 sequences are SGHDT and YYEEEE. With 2 bases removed from V and 4 bases from J, the gap between germline ends came to 13 bases. This CDR3 comprises 16 residues. For the CDR3, the DNA is TGTGCCAGCAGCTTCAGGGCAGGGTCGGGGGCCAACGTCCTGACTTTC. It encodes CASSFRAGSGANVLTF.

This clonotype was seen a few times. This chain links TRBV6-2 or TRBV6-3 with TRBJ1-5; 7 bases map to TRBD1. This CDR3 is built from 14 residues. Germline V lookup: CDR1 MNHEY, CDR2 SVGEGT. Unmatched junction bases numbered 6, after V lost 5 bases and J lost 5 bases. Written as DNA, the CDR3 is TGTGCCAGCAGTCCCCGGGACAGCCATCAGCCCCAGCATTTT. Encoded protein: CASSPRDSHQPQHF.

There are a few counts of this clonotype. The rearrangement uses TRBV5-1 and TRBJ2-3; 8 nucleotides match TRBD1. V shed 0 bases, J shed 2 bases, and the junction held 8 bases outside the gene matches. Looked up from germline, CDR1 is SGHRS and CDR2 is YFSETQ. The CDR3 has 17 amino acids. DNA for the CDR3: TGCGCCAGCAGCTTGGGGCCTACAGGGGGGACCACAGATACGCAGTATTTT. Its translation: CASSLGPTGGTTDTQYF.

This chain joins TRBV5-1 and TRBJ1-1; TRBD1 is a possible D gene (5 bases). V lost 0 bases and J lost 3, with 15 bases in between. This CDR3 spans 16 amino acids. From germline, CDR1 is SGHRS and CDR2 YFSETQ. The CDR3 spells CASSLAGTPDDTEAFF. CDR3 DNA: TGCGCCAGCAGCTTGGCCGGGACCCCCGACGACACTGAAGCTTTCTTT. Full variable domain (missing parts from reference TRBV5-1 and TRBJ1-1): KAGVTQTPRYLIKTRGQQVTLSCSPISGHRSVSWYQQTPGQGLQFLFEYFSETQRNKGNFPGRFSGRQFSNSRSEMNVSTLELGDSALYLCASSLAGTPDDTEAFFGQGTRLTVV.

The chain couples TRBV6-5 to TRBJ2-4, with D uncertain. Between the trimmed V and J ends, which lost 2 bases and 6 bases, there was a span of 11 bases. Germline V lookup: CDR1 MNHEY, CDR2 SVGAGI. The CDR3 totals 14 residues. The CDR3 DNA reads as TGTGCCAGCAGTTACGCGGATTCCGGAAACATTCAGTACTTC. Protein: CASSYADSGNIQYF.

This clonotype occurred a few times. The rearrangement joins TRBV24-1 to TRBJ2-7, with 11 bases identical to TRBD1. In germline, CDR1 is KGHDR, CDR2 SFDVKD. CDR3 length: 18 amino acids. The trim removed 5 bases at V and 6 bases at J, leaving 17 bases unmatched. The CDR3 bases are TGTGCCACCAGTGCCCGGACAGGGGGCTTTCCCTTCTCGCTCGAGCAGTACTTC. This sequence encodes CATSARTGGFPFSLEQYF.

This clonotype was counted between two and nine times. The gene calls are TRBV29-1 and TRBJ2-2, with a weak D call TRBD1 (6 bases). V was pared by 6 bases and J by 2 bases, with 13 bases between. Looked up from germline, CDR1 is SQVTM and CDR2 is ANQGSEA. This CDR3 has 14 amino acids. CDR3 nucleotides: TGCAGCGTCCAGGACAGTGGAAACACCGGGGAGCTGTTTTTT. Its protein is CSVQDSGNTGELFF.

This clonotype was detected only a few times. The V call is TRBV7-3, the J call TRBJ2-2; 9 bases are a match to TRBD1. CDR1 and CDR2 (germline): SGHTA, FQGTGA. The CDR3 is 16 residues long. V lost 3 bases, J lost 6 bases, and 8 bases stayed unmatched. The CDR3 DNA reads TGTGCCAGCAGCTTGGGGGGACAGGGATTCGCCGGGGAGCTGTTTTTT. Residues: CASSLGGQGFAGELFF.

Only a few counts were recorded for this clonotype. This chain joins TRBV11-2 and TRBJ1-2; the D gene is possibly TRBD1 (6 bases). The V end lost 0 bases, the J end lost 7 bases, and 9 bases lay between the germline ends. CDR1 SGHAT and CDR2 FQNNGV come from the germline V gene. The CDR3 extends over 13 amino acids. The CDR3 reads CASSLEGAFGYTF. The CDR3 coding sequence is TGTGCCAGCAGCTTAGAGGGGGCGTTTGGCTACACCTTC. Full variable domain (missing parts from reference TRBV11-2 and TRBJ1-2): EAGVAQSPRYKIIEKRQSVAFWCNPISGHATLYWYQQILGQGPKLLIQFQNNGVVDDSQLPKDRFSAERLKGVDSTLKIQPAKLEDSAVYLCASSLEGAFGYTFGSGTRLTVV.

The chain joins TRBV20-1 to TRBJ2-5; 7 nucleotides line up with TRBD1. Germline-derived CDR1 and CDR2 are DFQATT and SNEGSKA (reference sequence). Germline trimming cut 6 bases from V and 3 bases from J; bases unmatched to any gene: 7. The CDR3 is made up of 13 amino acids. Written as DNA, the CDR3 is TGCAGTGCCGCCTCGGACAGGAAAGAGACCCAGTACTTC. The encoded protein is CSAASDRKETQYF.

The chain employs TRBV25-1 and TRBJ1-5; 10 bases are shared with TRBD1. The CDR3 has 16 amino acids. V lost 3 bases to trimming and J lost 5 bases; unmatched junction nucleotides: 7. Germline V gene data show CDR1 as MGHDK and CDR2 as SYGVNS. The CDR3 is CASSDPGTGEDQPQHF. In DNA form, the CDR3 reads TGTGCCAGCAGTGACCCCGGGACAGGGGAAGATCAGCCCCAGCATTTT.

This clonotype occurred a few times. This chain uses TRBV4-2 with TRBJ1-3; 11 nucleotides match TRBD1. CDR3 size: 16 residues. Germline V gives CDR1 LGHNA, CDR2 YNFKEQ. The ends lost 3 bases at V and 2 bases at J; junction bases unmatched: 3. The CDR3: CASSQGQGVTGNTIYF. In nucleotides, the CDR3 is TGTGCCAGCAGCCAGGGACAGGGGGTAACTGGAAACACCATATATTTT.

This clonotype was picked up a small number of times. The chain links TRBV12-3 or TRBV12-4 to TRBJ2-5, with 8 bases fitting TRBD1. The V segment lost 4 bases and the J segment 4 bases; nucleotides outside the gene matches: 2. CDR3 length: 13 amino acids. The DNA for the CDR3 is TGTGCCAGCAGTTCGCAGGGGGCAGAGACCCAGTACTTC. Residues: CASSSQGAETQYF.